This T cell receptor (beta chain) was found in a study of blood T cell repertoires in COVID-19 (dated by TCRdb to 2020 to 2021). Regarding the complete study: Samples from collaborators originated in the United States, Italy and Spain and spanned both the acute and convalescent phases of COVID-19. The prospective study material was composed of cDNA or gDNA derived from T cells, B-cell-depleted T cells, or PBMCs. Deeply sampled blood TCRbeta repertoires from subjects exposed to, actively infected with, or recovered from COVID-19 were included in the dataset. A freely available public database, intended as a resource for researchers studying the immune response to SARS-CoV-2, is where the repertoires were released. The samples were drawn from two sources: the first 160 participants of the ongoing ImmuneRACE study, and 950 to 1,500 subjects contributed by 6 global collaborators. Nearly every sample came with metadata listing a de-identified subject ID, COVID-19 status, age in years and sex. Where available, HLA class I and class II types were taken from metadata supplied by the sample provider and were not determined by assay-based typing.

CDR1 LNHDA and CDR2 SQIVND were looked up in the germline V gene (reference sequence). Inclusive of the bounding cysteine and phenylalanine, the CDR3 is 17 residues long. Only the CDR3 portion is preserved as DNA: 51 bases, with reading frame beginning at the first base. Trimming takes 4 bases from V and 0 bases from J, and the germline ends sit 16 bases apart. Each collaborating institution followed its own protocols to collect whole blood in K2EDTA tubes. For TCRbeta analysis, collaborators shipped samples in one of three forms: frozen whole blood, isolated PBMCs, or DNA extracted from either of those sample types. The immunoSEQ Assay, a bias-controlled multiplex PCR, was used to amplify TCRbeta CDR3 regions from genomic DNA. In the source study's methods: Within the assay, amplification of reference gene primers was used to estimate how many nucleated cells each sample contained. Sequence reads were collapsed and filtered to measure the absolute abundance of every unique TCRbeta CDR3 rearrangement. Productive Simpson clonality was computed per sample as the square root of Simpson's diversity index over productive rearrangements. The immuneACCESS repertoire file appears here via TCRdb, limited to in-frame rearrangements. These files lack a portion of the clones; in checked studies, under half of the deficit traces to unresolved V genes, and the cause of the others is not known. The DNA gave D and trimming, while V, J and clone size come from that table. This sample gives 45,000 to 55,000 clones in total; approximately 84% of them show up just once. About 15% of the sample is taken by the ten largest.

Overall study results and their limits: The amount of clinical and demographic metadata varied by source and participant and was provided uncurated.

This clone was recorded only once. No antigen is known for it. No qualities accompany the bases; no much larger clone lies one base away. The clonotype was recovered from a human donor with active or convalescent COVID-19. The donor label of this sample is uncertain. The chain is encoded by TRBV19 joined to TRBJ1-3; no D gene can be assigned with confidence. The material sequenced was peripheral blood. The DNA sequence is TGTGCCAGTAGTAATAGGCGGCGGGTACCCTCTGGAAACACCATATATTTT. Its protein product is CASSNRRRVPSGNTIYF.